The clone carrying this T cell receptor beta chain has a handful of counts. The antigen is unknown. These data come from a study of beta chain features in type 1 diabetes. The sequenced template was cDNA made from the entire isolated RNA. The method was immunoSEQ multiplex PCR; TCRdb's version includes in-frame clones alone and lacks a portion of them. Of about 330,000 clones listed, more than 9.5% were seen once; the top ten hold about 0.015%. General study results and limits: A possible short-template PCR bias applies equally to patients and controls.

The CDR3 length is 19 residues. Germline V gene lookup returns CDR1 SGHRS and CDR2 YFSETQ. Unmatched junction bases numbered 7, after V lost 0 bases and J lost 0 bases. What was sequenced was naive CD4+ T cells from blood. The chain recombines TRBV5-1 with TRBJ2-3; 13 bases are shared with TRBD2. This receptor was obtained from a woman in her twenties or thirties in good health. CDR3 DNA: TGCGCCAGCAGCTTGGAGAGTTGGGGACTAGCGGGGAGCACAGATACGCAGTATTTT. Translation: CASSLESWGLAGSTDTQYF.